The sample holds one count of the clone carrying this T cell receptor (beta chain). The antigen is unknown. This record belongs to a study of cytomegalovirus exposure and HLA in healthy donors. Findings and caveats of the study: Researchers reported in a later analysis that a missense DCLRE1C variant was tied to TCR beta V- and J-gene trimming. A cluster of highly shared sequence variants was likely a sequencing artifact. Information on immune exposure was restricted to one variable (CMV serostatus).

Germline assignment: CDR1 GTSNPN and CDR2 SVGIG (reference sequence). The junction had 7 bases not matched to a gene; V was cut back by 8 bases and J by 5 bases. The CDR3 contains 12 residues. Primers included in the PCR were 60 Vbeta and 13 Jbeta primers. Profiling relied on immunoSEQ multiplex PCR, and the TCRdb table lists in-frame clones only, not all of them. The repertoire holds 150,000 to 200,000 clones, with approximately 79% as singletons. V gene TRBV30 combines with J gene TRBJ1-2; 8 bases fit TRBD1. Sequenced: PBMCs. The clonotype was recovered from a woman in her thirties or forties in good health and CMV-seronegative. CDR3 residues: CALDRGGYGYTF. The CDR3 region has the DNA TGTGCCCTTGACAGGGGTGGATATGGCTACACCTTC.